One and the same sample provided the 6 T cell receptor beta chains below, sequenced in a study of spatial heterogeneity in lung cancer. Time point meaning: sample taken at primary tumor resection. Sequencing was performed on whole RNA extracted from tumor and nontumor lung tissue, or from frozen PBMC, and the material was left unsorted. TCRdb used MiXCR to reprocess the 5' RACE reads, holding one entry per CDR3 protein. This sample yields around 4,000 distinct CDR3 sequences, of which 20% to 25% are seen a single time; approximately 25% belongs to the top ten. The sequenced sample was normal lung tissue next to the tumor, obtained at surgery. The receptors were gathered from a female donor with early-stage non-small cell lung cancer.

This clonotype was seen repeatedly, ten times or more. The chain recombines TRBV27 with TRBJ2-5; D unclear. The germline gives CDR1 MNHEY, CDR2 SMNVEV (reference sequence). Trimming removed 6 bases from V and 7 bases from J, with 15 bases in between. The length of the CDR3 is 13 residues. The CDR3 DNA reads TGTGCCAGCAGAGGAGTAACCTCTTTGACCCAGTACTTC. It encodes CASRGVTSLTQYF.

This clonotype is medium-sized (0.01 to 0.1%). The rearrangement uses TRBV20-1 and TRBJ2-3; 7 bases align to TRBD1. With 3 bases clipped from V and 0 bases from J, the junction kept 18 bases outside the gene matches. The CDR3 contains 19 residues. Germline CDR1 reads DFQATT; CDR2 reads SNEGSKA (reference sequence). CDR3 DNA: TGCAGTGCTAGTCTAGGGGGCGTCTCTGGGGCTCCTAGCACAGATACGCAGTATTTT. Amino acid sequence: CSASLGGVSGAPSTDTQYF.

The chain couples TRBV25-1 to TRBJ1-6; no firm D call. The germline V and J ends were trimmed by 4 bases and 4 bases, with 8 bases remaining between them. Germline V lookup: CDR1 MGHDK, CDR2 SYGVNS. The CDR3 is 14 residues long. This CDR3 is CASSADNYNSPLHF. The CDR3 bases are TGTGCCAGCAGTGCCGACAATTATAATTCACCCCTCCACTTT.

By share, this clonotype ranks as medium-sized. The chain recombines TRBV14 with TRBJ1-1, with D unresolved. The germline CDR1 and CDR2 sequences are SGHDN and FVKESK. The V end was cut by 4 bases, the J end by 1 base, with 10 bases between. The CDR3 is 14 residues long. CDR3 bases: TGTGCCAGCAGCCTAAAAGGACGGAACACTGAAGCTTTCTTT. Translating gives CASSLKGRNTEAFF.

By share, this clonotype ranks as medium-sized. V is TRBV11-2 and J is TRBJ2-5; 13 nucleotides align to TRBD2. The ends lost 1 base at V and 4 bases at J; junction bases unmatched: 9. Germline V gene sequence: CDR1 SGHAT, CDR2 FQNNGV. The CDR3 is 18 amino acids. CDR3 region: CASSLVLAGGPESETQYF. The CDR3 nucleotides are TGTGCCAGCAGCTTAGTACTAGCGGGGGGGCCAGAATCAGAGACCCAGTACTTC.

This clonotype was detected many times. The chain links TRBV15 to TRBJ2-1; either TRBD1 or TRBD2 may supply D (7 bases each). This CDR3 has 14 residues. V lost 8 bases to trimming and J lost 3 bases, with 14 bases between them. Germline loops: CDR1 LNHNV, CDR2 YYDKDF (reference sequence). CDR3 nucleotides: TGTGCCACCCGGCCAGGGGGGGACTACAATGAGCAGTTCTTC. This gives the protein CATRPGGDYNEQFF.